The 30 T cell receptor beta chains given below trace back to one sample, sequenced in a study of T cell repertoires in cytomegalovirus infection. Antigens for these TCRs are unknown. Each CDR3 protein is one row after TCRdb ran MiXCR on the reads. Of 80,000 to 95,000 distinct CDR3 sequences listed, over 25% are singletons. Sequences were derived from CD8+ T cells from cultured PBMCs, sampled from culture after CMV antigen stimulation. Receptors originate from a human donor in good health (CMV status not recorded). Some clones in this sample may be carry-over from other donors' samples.

This clonotype was counted only a few times. The genes are TRBV7-2 and TRBJ2-5; 8 bases line up with TRBD1. Germline-derived CDR1 and CDR2 are SGHTA and FQGNSA. CDR3 length: 14 residues. Trimming removed 2 bases from V and 3 bases from J; junction bases left unmatched: 2. The CDR3, as DNA: TGTGCCAGCAGCTTAAACAGGGGGGAAGAGACCCAGTACTTC. Protein: CASSLNRGEETQYF.

This clonotype was observed at least ten times. J is TRBJ1-1 and V is TRBV19, with D possibly being TRBD1 (5 bases). Germline lookup yields CDR1 LNHDA and CDR2 SQIVND (reference sequence). The CDR3 totals 13 residues. V gave up 3 bases and J gave up 4 bases, with 9 bases separating them. CDR3 sequence (DNA): TGTGCCAGTAGTATTGGGGGTATCACTGAAGCTTTCTTT. Amino acids: CASSIGGITEAFF.

This chain joins TRBV7-9 and TRBJ1-2; D is undetermined. Trimming removed 0 bases from V and 8 bases from J, with 10 bases in between. Germline CDR1 and CDR2: SEHNR and FQNEAQ (reference sequence). The CDR3 runs to 13 residues. As DNA, the CDR3 is TGTGCCAGCAGCTTAGCAGGGCCGTGGGGCTACACCTTC. Its protein product is CASSLAGPWGYTF. Based on the CDR3 plus reference TRBV7-9 and TRBJ1-2, the full variable domain is DTGVSQNPRHKITKRGQNVTFRCDPISEHNRLYWYRQTLGQGPEFLTYFQNEAQLEKSRLLSDRFSAERPKGSFSTLEIQRTEQGDSAMYLCASSLAGPWGYTFGSGTRLTVV.

This clonotype was picked up many times. J is TRBJ2-5 and V is TRBV7-2; TRBD1 might be the D (6 bases). The CDR3 sequence is 15 residues long. Trimming took off 5 bases at V and 5 bases at J, with 18 bases between the two ends. Germline lookup yields CDR1 SGHTA and CDR2 FQGNSA. The CDR3 sequence: CASSDRPRGSETQYF. In DNA form, the CDR3 reads TGTGCCAGCAGCGACCGGCCAAGGGGGTCTGAGACCCAGTACTTC.

This clonotype was seen a handful of times. The V call is TRBV7-8, the J call TRBJ1-1, with no clear D. There are 14 residues in the CDR3. V shed 1 base and J shed 1 base, with 7 bases lying between them. Germline-derived CDR1 and CDR2 are SGHVS and FQNEAQ. This CDR3 is CASSLGLGNTEAFF. The CDR3 bases are TGTGCCAGCAGCTTAGGTCTGGGGAACACTGAAGCTTTCTTT.

This clonotype showed up many times. CDR3 in amino acids: CASSRTGTGKNIQYF. The CDR3 region has the DNA TGTGCCAGCAGCCGAACCGGGACAGGGAAAAACATTCAGTACTTC. The chain couples TRBV4-2 to TRBJ2-4; the match to TRBD1 covers 9 bases. Losses at the gene ends were 4 bases for V and 4 bases for J; bases not matched to a gene: 5. The CDR3 runs to 15 residues. CDR1 LGHNA and CDR2 YNFKEQ come from the germline V gene.

This clonotype appeared many times. The V and J genes are TRBV24-1 and TRBJ2-3, with 7 bases identical to TRBD1. The trim removed 3 bases at V and 3 bases at J, leaving 11 bases unmatched. The germline V gene has CDR1 KGHDR and CDR2 SFDVKD. CDR3 length: 17 amino acids. CDR3 sequence reads: CATSDTDEGALTDTQYF. The DNA of the CDR3 is TGTGCCACCAGTGATACGGACGAGGGGGCATTGACAGATACGCAGTATTTT.

This clonotype was picked up many times. The chain uses TRBV7-9 and TRBJ2-1; D perhaps matches TRBD2 (5 bases). Germline values: CDR1 SEHNR, CDR2 FQNEAQ (reference sequence). The CDR3 has 13 residues. Deletions cut 11 bases from V and 6 bases from J, with 17 bases between. CDR3 loop: CALTILVGNEQFF. The CDR3 coding sequence is TGTGCCCTCACGATACTAGTTGGCAATGAGCAGTTCTTC.

This clonotype was observed many times. The chain carries TRBV12-3 or TRBV12-4 and TRBJ2-1, with 8 bases matching TRBD1. CDR3 length equals 14 residues. V was pared by 7 bases and J by 11 bases, with 13 bases of the junction left unmatched. CDR3 sequence reads: CASTLPGRGLKQFF. The CDR3 DNA reads as TGTGCCAGCACCTTACCGGGCAGGGGGCTCAAGCAGTTCTTC.

The gene calls are TRBV6-5 and TRBJ2-3; D remains ambiguous. The CDR3 is made up of 13 amino acids. V gave up 6 bases and J gave up 8 bases, with 15 bases separating them. Germline V gives CDR1 MNHEY, CDR2 SVGAGI. This CDR3 is CASRLRRASTQYF. In DNA form, the CDR3 reads TGTGCCAGCAGGTTACGTCGGGCTTCTACGCAGTATTTT.

The chain is built from TRBV6-9 and TRBJ1-2; no clear D gene. Germline values: CDR1 MNHGY, CDR2 SVAAGI. V lost 2 bases to trimming and J lost 4 bases, with 20 bases between them. This CDR3 has 17 amino acids. CDR3 loop: CASSYTRRSDGLYGYTF. The DNA for the CDR3 is TGTGCCAGCAGTTATACGCGTAGATCCGACGGTCTCTATGGCTACACCTTC.

This clonotype has a handful of counts. The chain has TRBV19 and TRBJ2-7, with a possible D match to TRBD2 (6 bases). Trimming pared 4 bases from V and 0 bases from J, leaving 10 bases between. The CDR3 is made up of 14 amino acids. CDR1 is LNHDA, CDR2 SQIVND, per germline (reference sequence). This CDR3 reads CASSTLGGSYEQYF. The DNA for the CDR3 is TGTGCCAGTAGTACTTTGGGGGGCTCCTACGAGCAGTACTTC.

The DNA of the CDR3 is TGCGCCAGCAGCCCGGGACAGGGACCGAACACTGAAGCTTTCTTT. It specifies CASSPGQGPNTEAFF. The V gene is TRBV4-1, the J gene TRBJ1-1; the match to TRBD1 covers 9 bases. Trimming at V came to 4 bases and at J to 1 base, leaving 4 bases not matched to a gene. There are 15 residues in the CDR3. Germline V gives CDR1 MGHRA, CDR2 YSYEKL.

In its sample, this clonotype was seen many times. The rearrangement uses TRBV27 and TRBJ2-1, with TRBD2 matching 8 bases. Germline V CDR1 and CDR2: MNHEY, SMNVEV (reference sequence). CDR3 length: 14 amino acids. V was clipped by 5 bases and J by 3 bases; unmatched bases: 3. The chain's CDR3 is CASSNSGNYNEQFF. The CDR3, as DNA: TGTGCCAGCAGTAATAGCGGGAACTACAATGAGCAGTTCTTC.

This clonotype was seen a handful of times. The rearrangement joins TRBV7-8 to TRBJ2-5; no clear D gene. The V end was cut by 5 bases, the J end by 2 bases, with 15 bases between. Germline-derived CDR1 and CDR2 are SGHVS and FQNEAQ. The CDR3 is 15 residues long. This CDR3 reads CASSSPSGPQETQYF. CDR3 nucleotide sequence: TGTGCCAGCAGCAGCCCGTCAGGACCACAAGAGACCCAGTACTTC.

This clonotype was observed many times. The V gene is TRBV27, the J gene TRBJ1-6; 8 bases agree with TRBD1. V shed 5 bases and J 7 bases; nucleotides not matched to a gene: 7. The CDR3 runs to 15 residues. Germline values: CDR1 MNHEY, CDR2 SMNVEV (reference sequence). In DNA form, the CDR3 reads TGTGCCAGCAGTCTTGCAGGGGGCGGAAATTCACCCCTCCACTTT. It specifies CASSLAGGGNSPLHF.

The J gene is TRBJ2-3, the V gene TRBV15; D gene uncertain. CDR3 length: 14 residues. The V end lost 0 bases, the J end lost 4 bases, and 8 bases lay between the germline ends. Germline assignment: CDR1 LNHNV and CDR2 YYDKDF (reference sequence). CDR3 in DNA: TGTGCCACCAGCAGAGATCTTGCGGCAGATACGCAGTATTTT. This encodes CATSRDLAADTQYF.

This clonotype has just a few counts. The chain is built from TRBV5-5 and TRBJ2-3, with TRBD2 matching 9 bases. Trimming removed 4 bases from V and 5 bases from J; junction bases left unmatched: 11. This CDR3 comprises 16 residues. CDR1 and CDR2 (germline): SGHKS, YYEKEE (reference sequence). This CDR3 reads CASSPPAGGAVDTQYF. CDR3 coding DNA: TGTGCCAGCAGCCCCCCGGCGGGGGGGGCTGTAGATACGCAGTATTTT.

A few counts support this clonotype. The rearrangement uses TRBV19 and TRBJ2-3; 8 nucleotides agree with TRBD2. With V trimmed by 4 bases and J by 6 bases, 12 bases remained unmatched. CDR1 is LNHDA and CDR2 is SQIVND in the germline V gene (reference sequence). This CDR3 comprises 16 residues. The CDR3 nucleotides read TGTGCCAGTAGTAGGAGTCTAGCGGGCTACTACGATACGCAGTATTTT. Its protein is CASSRSLAGYYDTQYF.

This chain links TRBV29-1 with TRBJ1-2; D not certain. Trimming shortened V by 3 bases and J by 5 bases, and 16 bases separated the two germline ends. The CDR3 extends over 14 amino acids. Looked up from germline, CDR1 is SQVTM and CDR2 is ANQGSEA. The CDR3 DNA sequence: TGCAGCGTTGACAGGTACCCACCTGCATATGGCTACACCTTC. It specifies CSVDRYPPAYGYTF.

The rearrangement joins TRBV4-1 to TRBJ1-1; D unclear. Trimming removed 3 bases at V and 5 bases at J, with 13 bases between. Germline V gene lookup returns CDR1 MGHRA and CDR2 YSYEKL. The CDR3 has 14 residues. Here the CDR3 reads CASSHQPLGTEAFF. The CDR3 DNA follows: TGCGCCAGCAGCCACCAACCCTTAGGGACTGAAGCTTTCTTT.

This clonotype was counted at least ten times. The DNA for the CDR3 is TGTGCCAGCAGCCAAGACAGGGGGAACACTGAAGCTTTCTTT. This sequence encodes CASSQDRGNTEAFF. The V and J genes are TRBV7-6 and TRBJ1-1, with TRBD1 matching 8 bases. CDR1 and CDR2 (germline): SGHVS, FNYEAQ. The CDR3 sequence is 14 residues long. Losses at the gene ends were 5 bases for V and 1 base for J; bases not matched to a gene: 3.

CDR3 nucleotides: TGCAGCGTTATTTTGGCTAGCGGGGATGAAGGGGCCTACGAGCAGTACTTC. It encodes CSVILASGDEGAYEQYF. The chain combines TRBV29-1 with TRBJ2-7, with 9 bases identical to TRBD2. The J segment lost 2 bases and the V segment lost 5 bases, leaving 16 bases of the junction unmatched. CDR3 length: 17 amino acids. Per germline, CDR1 SQVTM and CDR2 ANQGSEA.

V usage is TRBV7-2 and J usage is TRBJ1-5; possibly TRBD1 for D (5 bases). The V end lost 1 base, the J end lost 3 bases, and 13 bases lay between the germline ends. This CDR3 spans 16 amino acids. CDR1 and CDR2 (germline): SGHTA, FQGNSA. The CDR3 sequence: CASSLVGQSLNQPQHF. DNA of the CDR3: TGTGCCAGCAGCTTAGTGGGGCAGAGCCTCAATCAGCCCCAGCATTTT. The full variable domain, in which reference TRBV7-2 and TRBJ1-5 provide the parts outside the CDR3, is GAGVSQSPSNKVTEKGKDVELRCDPISGHTALYWYRQSLGQGLEFLIYFQGNSAPDKSGLPSDRFSAERTGGSVSTLTIQRTQQEDSAVYLCASSLVGQSLNQPQHFGDGTRLSIL.

This clonotype was observed at least ten times. The chain is built from TRBV5-6 and TRBJ2-7; D is undetermined. Germline assignment: CDR1 SGHDT and CDR2 YYEEEE. The CDR3 is 15 residues long. Deletions cut 3 bases from V and 2 bases from J, with 15 bases between. CDR3 in DNA: TGTGCCAGCAGCTCTTTTACCGGGCTCCCCTACGAGCAGTACTTC. Translating it yields CASSSFTGLPYEQYF.

CDR3 sequence reads: CASSFQGSNEKLFF. CDR3 DNA sequence: TGTGCCAGCAGCTTTCAGGGGTCCAATGAAAAACTGTTTTTT. This chain connects TRBV7-2 to TRBJ1-4; D perhaps matches TRBD1 (6 bases). The CDR3 has 14 residues. Germline-derived CDR1 and CDR2 are SGHTA and FQGNSA. V was pared by 3 bases and J by 5 bases, with 10 bases between.

The rearrangement uses TRBV5-4 and TRBJ2-7; no firm D call. Trimming cost V 2 bases and J 5 bases, with 5 bases left between them. The germline CDR1 and CDR2 sequences are SGHNT and YYREEE (reference sequence). This CDR3 region has 11 residues. The CDR3 protein is CASSLSNEQYF. Written as DNA, the CDR3 is TGTGCCAGCAGCTTATCCAACGAGCAGTACTTC.

The CDR3 DNA is TGTGCCAGCAGCGCGCTTGCGACCCGGGGTGAGCAGTTCTTC. This sequence encodes CASSALATRGEQFF. The chain links TRBV9 to TRBJ2-1; a possible D gene is TRBD2 (5 bases). This CDR3 contains 14 residues. Germline V gene lookup returns CDR1 SGDLS and CDR2 YYNGEE. V lost 3 bases and J 9 bases, leaving 16 bases between the germline ends.

The J gene is TRBJ2-3, the V gene TRBV7-2; D possibly corresponds to TRBD2 (5 bases). Trimming removed 1 base at V and 2 bases at J, with 10 bases between. CDR3 size: 15 residues. Germline V lookup: CDR1 SGHTA, CDR2 FQGNSA. CDR3 amino acids: CASSLGLLATDTQYF. The CDR3 DNA sequence: TGTGCCAGCAGCTTAGGACTCCTAGCCACAGATACGCAGTATTTT.

This clonotype was recorded at least ten times. This sequence joins TRBV7-9 and TRBJ1-1; weak D call: TRBD1 (5 bases). Trimming took 7 bases from V and 5 from J, leaving 8 bases between them. The V gene's germline CDR1 is SEHNR and CDR2 FQNEAQ (reference sequence). The CDR3 totals 11 residues. CDR3 nucleotides: TGTGCCAGCAAGCAGGGAACTGAAGCTTTCTTT. Translating gives CASKQGTEAFF. The full variable domain, its missing parts supplied by reference TRBV7-9 and TRBJ1-1, is DTGVSQNPRHKITKRGQNVTFRCDPISEHNRLYWYRQTLGQGPEFLTYFQNEAQLEKSRLLSDRFSAERPKGSFSTLEIQRTEQGDSAMYLCASKQGTEAFFGQGTRLTVV.